Below are 8 T cell receptor beta chains sequenced from a single sample in a study of lymphopenia after photon versus proton radiotherapy. The assay was immunoSEQ multiplex PCR, and TCRdb's table has in-frame clones only and misses some. The sample shows tens of thousands of clones, around 86% of them seen only once. This sample comprised peripheral blood, obtained from a patient treated with proton-based radiotherapy. Receptor source: a woman between 70 and 85 years old with pancreatic cancer.

The V call is TRBV29-1, the J call TRBJ2-2; the match to TRBD1 covers 7 bases. V trimming: 5 bases; J trimming: 7 bases; junction bases outside the gene matches: 7. The CDR3 length is 13 residues. Looked up from germline, CDR1 is SQVTM and CDR2 is ANQGSEA. CDR3 DNA sequence: TGCAGCGTTCGGACAGGAGAACACGGGGAGCTGTTTTTT. It encodes CSVRTGEHGELFF.

This rearrangement joins TRBV7-9 to TRBJ2-1, with TRBD2 matching 13 bases. Germline V gene lookup returns CDR1 SEHNR and CDR2 FQNEAQ (reference sequence). CDR3 length equals 19 residues. The V and J ends lost 4 bases and 0 bases, in that order; junction bases with no gene match: 9. Written as DNA, the CDR3 is TGTGCCAGCAGCTCAGGACTAGCGGGAGATCGTGGCTCCTACAATGAGCAGTTCTTC. The encoded protein is CASSSGLAGDRGSYNEQFF.

This chain uses TRBV6-5 with TRBJ2-1; TRBD2 matches 9 bases. The CDR3 has 13 residues. Trimming took 6 bases from V and 6 from J; bases not matched to a gene: 3. The germline CDR1 and CDR2 sequences are MNHEY and SVGAGI. CDR3 region: CASRQLAGNEQFF. Here the CDR3 DNA reads TGTGCCAGCAGGCAACTAGCGGGCAATGAGCAGTTCTTC.

As regards this clone: The same CDR3 is also encoded by other DNA sequences in this sample. The rearrangement links TRBV27 to TRBJ1-5; 8 bases line up with TRBD1. V shed 3 bases and J 7 bases; nucleotides not matched to a gene: 5. CDR1 is MNHEY, CDR2 SMNVEV, per germline (reference sequence). The CDR3 has 14 residues. The CDR3: CASSFDRGGQPQHF. CDR3 DNA sequence: TGTGCCAGCAGTTTCGACAGGGGAGGGCAGCCCCAGCATTTT.

The chain uses TRBV7-2 and TRBJ2-7; perhaps TRBD1 as D (6 bases). The CDR3 contains 14 residues. Germline assignment: CDR1 SGHTA and CDR2 FQGNSA. Deletions cut 7 bases from V and 5 bases from J, with 18 bases between. In nucleotides, the CDR3 is TGTGCCAGCAATGTCCCAGGGGCAAAAGACGAGCAGTACTTC. It translates to CASNVPGAKDEQYF. Full variable domain (missing parts from reference TRBV7-2 and TRBJ2-7): GAGVSQSPSNKVTEKGKDVELRCDPISGHTALYWYRQSLGQGLEFLIYFQGNSAPDKSGLPSDRFSAERTGGSVSTLTIQRTQQEDSAVYLCASNVPGAKDEQYFGPGTRLTVT.

CDR3 in amino acids: CASQKGLAGGTGELFF. CDR3 nucleotide sequence: TGTGCCAGCCAAAAGGGACTAGCGGGAGGAACCGGGGAGCTGTTTTTT. The chain is built from TRBV7-3 and TRBJ2-2, with TRBD2 matching 15 bases. Germline V lookup: CDR1 SGHTA, CDR2 FQGTGA. Unmatched junction bases numbered 6, after V lost 8 bases and J lost 5 bases. CDR3 length: 16 residues.

V and J are TRBV4-3 and TRBJ2-7; 15 positions agree with TRBD2. CDR1 and CDR2 (germline): LGHNA, YSLEER. The junction had 3 bases not matched to a gene; V was cut back by 0 bases and J by 6 bases. The CDR3 sequence is 16 residues long. The CDR3 DNA sequence: TGCGCCAGCAGCCAAGACCGGGGACTAGCGGGAGGCGAGCAGTACTTC. Amino acids: CASSQDRGLAGGEQYF.

This sequence joins TRBV6-1 and TRBJ1-2; D unresolved. Trimming removed 0 bases at V and 5 bases at J, with 10 bases between. CDR1 and CDR2 (germline): MNHNS, SASEGT. This CDR3 has 14 residues. DNA of the CDR3: TGTGCCAGCAGTGAAGCGCAGCCGGCTTATGGCTACACCTTC. Encoded protein: CASSEAQPAYGYTF.